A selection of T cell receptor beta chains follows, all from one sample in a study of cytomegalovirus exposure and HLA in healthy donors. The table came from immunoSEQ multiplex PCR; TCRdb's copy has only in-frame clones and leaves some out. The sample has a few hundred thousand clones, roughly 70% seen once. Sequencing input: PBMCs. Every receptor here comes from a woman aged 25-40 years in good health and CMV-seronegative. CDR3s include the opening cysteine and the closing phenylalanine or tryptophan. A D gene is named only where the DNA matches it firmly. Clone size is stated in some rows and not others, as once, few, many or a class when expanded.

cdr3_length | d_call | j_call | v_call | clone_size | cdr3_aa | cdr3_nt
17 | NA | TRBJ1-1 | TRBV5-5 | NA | CASSFQTGMSMNTEAFF | TGTGCCAGCAGCTTTCAGACAGGAATGTCTATGAACACTGAAGCTTTCTTT
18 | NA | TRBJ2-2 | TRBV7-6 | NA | CASSLIREAVRNTGELFF | TGTGCCAGCAGCTTAATCCGTGAAGCTGTAAGGAACACCGGGGAGCTGTTTTTT
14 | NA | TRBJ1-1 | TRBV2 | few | CASVWGRGDTEAFF | TGTGCCAGCGTTTGGGGGCGAGGGGACACTGAAGCTTTCTTT
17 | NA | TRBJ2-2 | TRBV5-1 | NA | CASSLVARRANTGELFF | TGCGCCAGCAGCTTGGTCGCCAGGCGTGCGAACACCGGGGAGCTGTTTTTT
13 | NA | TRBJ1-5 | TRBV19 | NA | CASNFRGNQPQHF | TGTGCCAGTAACTTCCGTGGCAATCAGCCCCAGCATTTT
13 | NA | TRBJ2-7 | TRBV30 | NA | CAWSPLGLYEQYF | TGTGCCTGGAGCCCCCTGGGACTCTACGAGCAGTACTTC
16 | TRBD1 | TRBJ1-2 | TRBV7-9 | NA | CSSSPRGAGGAHGYTF | TGTTCCAGCAGCCCCCGTGGAGCAGGGGGCGCCCATGGCTACACCTTC
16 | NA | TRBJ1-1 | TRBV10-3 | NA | CAISESVATGVAEAFF | TGTGCCATCAGTGAGTCGGTAGCGACAGGAGTCGCTGAAGCTTTCTTT
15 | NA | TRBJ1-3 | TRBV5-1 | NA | CASSLGESSGNTIYF | TGCGCCAGCAGCTTAGGGGAATCCTCTGGAAACACCATATATTTT
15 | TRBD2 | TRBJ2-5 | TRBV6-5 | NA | CASSSRGRAKETQYF | TGTGCCAGCAGTTCCCGCGGGAGGGCCAAAGAGACCCAGTACTTC
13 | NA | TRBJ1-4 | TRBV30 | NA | CAWTVGGGEKLFF | TGTGCCTGGACCGTAGGGGGGGGTGAAAAACTGTTTTTT
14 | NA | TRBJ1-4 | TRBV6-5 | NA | CASGRAQGTEKLFF | TGTGCCAGCGGCCGGGCGCAGGGGACTGAAAAACTGTTTTTT
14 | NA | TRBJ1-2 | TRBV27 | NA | CASSLGGEGYGYTF | TGTGCCAGCAGTTTAGGAGGGGAAGGCTATGGCTACACCTTC
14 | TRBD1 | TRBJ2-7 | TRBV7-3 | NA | CASSKQGGPYEQYF | TGTGCCAGCAGCAAACAGGGGGGTCCCTACGAGCAGTACTTC
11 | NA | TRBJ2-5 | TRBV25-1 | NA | CASSNAHQQYF | TGTGCCAGCTCAAACGCCCATCAGCAGTACTTC
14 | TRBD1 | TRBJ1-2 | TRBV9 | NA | CASSVGQGGRGYTF | TGTGCCAGCAGCGTAGGACAAGGGGGCCGTGGCTACACCTTC
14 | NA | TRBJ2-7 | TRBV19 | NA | CASSRKDTTYEQYF | TGTGCCAGTAGTCGGAAAGACACGACCTACGAGCAGTACTTC
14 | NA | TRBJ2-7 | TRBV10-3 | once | CAISEGQPRYEQYF | TGTGCCATCAGTGAGGGACAGCCCAGATACGAGCAGTACTTC
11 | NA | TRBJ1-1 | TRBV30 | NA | CAWNGNTEAFF | TGTGCCTGGAACGGGAACACTGAAGCTTTCTTT
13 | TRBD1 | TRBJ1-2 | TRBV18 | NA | CASSPDRDYGYTF | TGTGCCAGCTCCCCTGACAGGGATTATGGCTACACCTTC
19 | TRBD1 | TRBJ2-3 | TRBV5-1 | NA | CASSFPWGQGNWKSDTQYF | TGCGCCAGCAGCTTTCCCTGGGGACAGGGAAATTGGAAATCGGATACGCAGTATTTT
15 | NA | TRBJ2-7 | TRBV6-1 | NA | CASSLGGNGPYEQYF | TGTGCCAGCAGCCTAGGGGGAAATGGGCCCTACGAGCAGTACTTC
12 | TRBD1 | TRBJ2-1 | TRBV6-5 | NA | CASSYSTGWQFF | TGTGCCAGCAGTTACTCGACAGGGTGGCAGTTCTTC
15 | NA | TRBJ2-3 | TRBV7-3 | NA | CASSLSGGFTDTQYF | TGTGCCAGCAGCTTAAGTGGCGGATTCACAGATACGCAGTATTTT
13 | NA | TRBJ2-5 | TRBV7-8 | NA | CASSRSRVETQYF | TGTGCCAGCAGCCGAAGTAGAGTAGAGACCCAGTACTTC
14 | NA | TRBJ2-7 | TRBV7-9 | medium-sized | CASSSMGDLYEQYF | TGTGCCAGCAGCTCGATGGGAGACCTGTACGAGCAGTACTTC
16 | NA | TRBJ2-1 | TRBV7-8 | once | CASSLVKNGREGEQFF | TGTGCCAGCAGCTTAGTTAAAAACGGGAGAGAGGGTGAGCAGTTCTTC
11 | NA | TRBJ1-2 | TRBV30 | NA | CAWSAAEGYTF | TGTGCCTGGAGTGCCGCCGAGGGCTACACCTTC
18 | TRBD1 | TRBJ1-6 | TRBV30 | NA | CAWRTGTGLISYNSPLHF | TGTGCCTGGAGGACCGGGACAGGGTTGATCAGTTATAATTCACCCCTCCACTTT